This TCR beta chain is from a study of OX40 agonist ivuxolimab in advanced cancers. Study-level background: Given to patients was ivuxolimab, an agonistic anti-OX40 (CD134) antibody.

Measured with immunoSEQ multiplex PCR; TCRdb has only the in-frame clones, and not every one. Of fewer than 11,000 clones in the sample, 75% to 85% were seen once. Points from the study as a whole: Those patients achieving a partial response at 0.1-3.0 mg/kg showed among the lowest clonal expansion.

On this clone: Its specificity is unknown.

This TCR was recovered from an adult with an advanced solid tumor such as melanoma, head and neck, liver or kidney cancer. The source material was CD4+ or CD8+ T cells sorted from blood, sampled in a trial of the OX40 agonist ivuxolimab.

The CDR3 DNA is TGTGCCAGCAGCCGTACGGGGGGGAGTCTCACCGGGGAGCTGTTTTTT. Residues: CASSRTGGSLTGELFF. The chain combines TRBV7-9 with TRBJ2-2; 8 bases fit TRBD2. Per the germline V gene, CDR1 is SEHNR and CDR2 is FQNEAQ (reference sequence). With V trimmed by 5 bases and J by 4 bases, 9 bases remained unmatched. The CDR3 runs to 16 residues.